The present T cell receptor beta chain was sequenced within a study of patients and donors after allogeneic stem cell transplantation. MiXCR, run by TCRdb on the RT-PCR reads, gives a single entry per CDR3 protein. The table includes roughly 940,000 distinct CDR3 sequences, about 20% detected once. V was pared by 6 bases and J by 5 bases, with 8 bases of the junction left unmatched. The CDR3 is 14 residues long. Germline V gene sequence: CDR1 MNHEY, CDR2 SVGEGT. The V gene is TRBV6-2 or TRBV6-3, the J gene TRBJ2-3, with 7 nucleotides matching TRBD2. This clonotype was obtained from a human donor who was either an allogeneic HSCT recipient or a stem cell or donor lymphocyte infusion donor (not recorded which). It is not recorded whose cells these are; they may come from a transplant donor. The source material was blood, either unsorted or a sorted T cell fraction (not recorded which). CDR3 bases: TGTGCCAGCAGCCCTCTAGCGGATGGAGATACGCAGTATTTT. It encodes CASSPLADGDTQYF.